This TCR beta chain appears in the sequencing data of a study of Tregs in tolerant kidney transplant recipients (dated by TCRdb to about 2019). For context, the study as a whole: The transplants used related donors with nonmyeloablative bone marrow transplantation, and mixed chimerism in the human trials was transient. The study applied TCRbeta sequencing to find donor-specific regulatory T cells before combined kidney and bone marrow transplantation and then followed those same cells after transplant.

Spanning cysteine to phenylalanine, the CDR3 consists of 15 amino acids. Here the CDR3 DNA is all that survives: 45 bases in frame from base 1. The germline V gene specifies MNHEY as CDR1 and SVGAGI as CDR2. From V the trimming removes 6 bases and from J it removes 3 bases, while the gene matches leave 8 bases of the junction unaccounted for. For TCRbeta CDR3 sequencing, genomic DNA from the sorted cells was extracted using the QIAGEN DNeasy Blood and Tissue Kit. High-throughput TCRbeta CDR3 sequencing was carried out commercially through immunoSEQ, with PCR amplification with bias correction and internal controls included. As for the authors' bioinformatics: Unique productive TCRbeta sequences were defined by CDR3 nucleotide sequence where primers matched, otherwise by CDR3 amino acid sequence with Vbeta and Jbeta genes. To correct sorting error, sequences shared between sorted populations at a frequency ratio of 2:1 or less were removed; the rest were assigned to the higher population. A sequence was defined as donor-reactive if the sequence was expanded at least 5-fold in CFSE-low cells compared with unstimulated cells and had a frequency of at least 0.01% in CFSE-low cells. Repertoire divergence was quantified by Jensen-Shannon divergence using the top 100 TCRbeta sequences ranked by frequency. For any sample with multiple sequencing runs, sorting error was corrected in each run separately before the runs were pooled. This immuneACCESS table, as held by TCRdb, lists in-frame sequences with V and J called but not all clones. Of the missing ones, under half trace to an unresolved V gene in checked studies; the others have no known cause. D and trimming were read from the DNA, whereas the V and J calls and clone size are those reported in that table. For this sample there are 62,000 or so clones; around 98% appear just once. The ten largest clones take up nearly 0.35% of the sample.

Study-wide findings and limitations: The study was constrained by small patient numbers, and validation of the findings is required in larger populations and under other immunosuppression protocols. Biological reproducibility was not directly assessed, although technical replication error appeared to be minimal. In tolerant patients, donor-specific Tregs expanded more than Tregs overall, which suggests antigen-driven rather than nonspecific expansion. Because the PCR primers were changed over time for some patients, nucleotide-level comparison could not be performed across the samples from those patients. The most biologically relevant and donor-specific TCRbeta repertoire appeared to be identified by expanding Tregs with activated donor B cells.

The intended sense of this specimen's time point label: blood sample drawn before combined kidney and bone marrow transplant. Unstimulated Tregs (CD4+CD25+CD127-), CD4+ non-Tregs (CD4+CD25-), CD4 and CD8 cells were FACS-sorted from thawed PBMCs. Before Treg sorting, thawed PBMCs were rested overnight at 37°C with 200 IU/ml IL-2. The patients were 4 recipients of combined kidney and bone marrow transplants from the ITN036ST trial, and samples were available only from these trial subjects. Healthy control blood was processed by Ficoll density gradient to PBMCs and cryopreserved; patient PBMCs were collected before and after transplant. For this clone: Its binding antigen is unknown. There are no base qualities to consult, and no much larger clone falls within one base.

The sample in question was Tregs from blood, obtained before the transplant. This sequence was found in a human donor who received a combined kidney and bone marrow transplant. The chain was built from TRBV6-5 and TRBJ2-7, with 10 bases aligning to TRBD2. The nucleotide sequence is given as TGTGCCAGCAGGCCCATAGCGGGGGGCTTCTACGAGCAGTACTTC. This codes for CASRPIAGGFYEQYF.